This entry describes one TCR beta chain. The table came from immunoSEQ multiplex PCR; TCRdb's copy has only in-frame clones and leaves some out. The repertoire holds 120,000 or so clones, roughly 91% seen once, with approximately 27% in the top ten. The sample is drawn from a study of T cell responses to AZD1222 COVID-19 vaccine. Deletions cut 3 bases from V and 3 bases from J, with 17 bases between. This CDR3 is built from 16 residues. CDR1 and CDR2 (germline): GTSNPN, SVGIG (reference sequence). The sample here was peripheral blood, taken on day 0 of AZD1222 vaccination. The clonotype originates from an adult in good health. V and J are TRBV30 and TRBJ1-4; the D is unclear. DNA for the CDR3: TGTGCCTGGAGCTACGAGCGGACGGCGCCTAATGAAAAACTGTTTTTT. Translation: CAWSYERTAPNEKLFF.